This T cell receptor (beta chain) was profiled in a study of blood T cells in healthy people across ages (dated by TCRdb to between 2014 and 2017). Broadly, across the study: In model experiments, template switching captured about one uniquely barcoded TCR beta cDNA molecule for every two T cells. To avoid experimental bias, donors of different ages were spread randomly across the sequencing lanes. The donors were divided into four age groups: young (average 16 years), middle-aged (around 37), aged (approximately 64) and long-lived (around 80). Two additional independent replicas of 1 million unique cDNA reads from the same blood draw were analyzed for two donors (one aged 18 to 29 and one aged 80 or older). The study measured age-related changes in TCR beta repertoire diversity using deep sequencing normalized with unique cDNA molecular identifiers.

The donors were roughly 39 Caucasian individuals from Russia, aged roughly 6 to 95 years, who were systemically healthy. Approximately 11 milliliters of peripheral blood were drawn from each donor into EDTA-treated Vacutainer tubes. Ficoll-Paque density-gradient centrifugation was used to isolate PBMCs, with at least 7 million obtained per sample. Trizol reagent was used to extract total RNA from the PBMCs, yielding at least 5.5 micrograms per sample. Naive CD45RAhigh/CD27high T cell percentages were measured by flow cytometry on a PBMC aliquot from every donor. This clonotype has only a few counts. Its antigen target is currently unknown. No base qualities exist here, and no much larger clone lies one base off it. What the research found in general, with its limitations: The CMV infection status of donors was not known, potentially confounding age-related changes in expanded clonotypes. Since profiling was done on bulk unsorted PBMCs, naive and antigen-experienced compartments could not be conclusively compared. A strong correlation was found between observed TCR beta diversity and the percentage of naive T cells measured by flow cytometry. As age increased, observed TCR beta diversity per million T cells dropped in a roughly linear way, and a significant reduction was already evident by age around 41. Estimates of total diversity based on one million sequenced T cells were regarded as lower bounds and as underestimates. Compared with the aged group, more naive CD4+ T cells, fewer expanded clones and increased TCR diversity were shown by the long-lived group, suggesting age selection.

Library creation used 5' RACE. The data were produced on an Illumina HiSeq 2500. The second PCR ran for roughly 7 to 11 cycles and used a J-beta primer mix along with a sample-barcoded 5' primer. Each TCR beta cDNA molecule received a unique molecular identifier from a template-switch 5' adaptor carrying 12 random nucleotides. Each sample yielded at least 3 million CDR3-containing paired-end reads. First-strand cDNA was synthesized from all RNA with the Mint cDNA synthesis kit, primed by a TRBC-specific oligonucleotide. All cDNA was treated with uracil-DNA glycosylase and then went through a first 18-cycle PCR with the universal primers M1SS and BC2_uni_R. Concerning the study's data processing: For normalization, 1 million high-quality reads were randomly selected from each sample, with every read carrying a distinct molecular identifier. Instead of being binned into consensus sequences, reads that shared molecular identifiers were thrown out. MiTCR, set to a Q25 quality threshold and the strictest error-elimination algorithm, was used for CDR3 identification, clonotype clustering and error correction. A nonparametric unseen species model with Euler transformation was used to estimate lower-bound total TCR beta diversity. The public reads were quality trimmed at Q25 with fastp and then assembled into clones with MiXCR by TCRdb, keeping productive beta chains. Each record represents a unique CDR3 protein, reported with the most common genes and DNA among its rows. In this record, the V and J calls reflect TCRdb's handling and not the investigators' own analysis. The sample table contains about 730,000 distinct CDR3 sequences; only one count was recorded for roughly 41% of them. Of the sample, roughly 20% falls within the top ten clones.

Taken from cysteine to phenylalanine, the CDR3 has 19 residues. Left in the record is the CDR3 DNA by itself, 57 bases read in frame from the first base. Trimming at the junction amounts to 0 bases on V and 0 bases on J, and the germline ends lie 18 bases apart. Taken from the germline V gene, the CDR1 and CDR2 loops are SGHAT and FQNNGV. This TCR was sampled from a woman aged 55-69 years in good health. Recombination linked TRBV11-2 to TRBJ2-4, with TRBD1 perhaps the D gene, on 6 matching bases. Sequencing was carried out using blood. The CDR3: CASSLEADSPALAKNIQYF. The sequenced DNA is TGTGCCAGCAGCTTAGAAGCGGACAGCCCCGCCCTAGCCAAAAACATTCAGTACTTC.